Described below is a single T cell receptor (beta chain) sequence and its context. These data come from a study of cytomegalovirus exposure and HLA in healthy donors. Germline CDR1 reads LGHNA; CDR2 reads YSLEER. Between the trimmed V and J ends, which lost 0 bases and 1 base, there was a span of 9 bases. The CDR3 contains 15 residues. Vbeta (60) and Jbeta (13) primers were used in the PCR. The repertoire was sequenced with immunoSEQ multiplex PCR; TCRdb's copy has only in-frame clones and lacks some. The profile shows 90,000 to 140,000 clones, approximately 83% of them singletons. The chain joins TRBV4-3 to TRBJ1-1; no clear D gene. This clonotype originated in a man aged 18 to 35 in good health and CMV-seronegative. Source material: PBMCs. The CDR3 region is CASSQDRAGNTEAFF. The CDR3 DNA reads TGCGCCAGCAGCCAAGATAGAGCAGGGAACACTGAAGCTTTCTTT.